These 27 T cell receptor beta chains were all obtained from the same sample, sequenced in a study of blood T cell repertoires in COVID-19. Sequencing was performed with immunoSEQ multiplex PCR; in TCRdb, only in-frame clones are kept and a portion is missing. This table holds some 65,000 clones, 74% found once. Sequences were obtained from peripheral blood. These receptor sequences come from a woman of 80 years or more with acute or convalescent COVID-19.

This clone came up a few times. The chain carries TRBV19 and TRBJ2-2, with 7 bases lining up with TRBD2. CDR3 length equals 16 residues. V lost 7 bases to trimming and J lost 4 bases; unmatched junction nucleotides: 12. Germline V gives CDR1 LNHDA, CDR2 SQIVND (reference sequence). The CDR3 DNA follows: TGTGCCAGTACGGGTGGGAGGGCCCTCTTCACCGGGGAGCTGTTTTTT. Translated: CASTGGRALFTGELFF.

The rearrangement links TRBV6-4 to TRBJ2-5; 8 bases are a match to TRBD1. Germline trimming cut 6 bases from V and 4 bases from J; bases unmatched to any gene: 10. The CDR3 runs 15 residues. The germline CDR1 and CDR2 sequences are MRHNA and SNTAGT. CDR3 loop: CASSPGQGGRETQYF. CDR3 nucleotide sequence: TGTGCCAGCAGCCCCGGACAGGGAGGACGAGAGACCCAGTACTTC.

The chain links TRBV5-1 to TRBJ2-1; 15 bases line up with TRBD2. This CDR3 region has 16 residues. Looked up from germline, CDR1 is SGHRS and CDR2 is YFSETQ. Losses at the gene ends were 0 bases for V and 6 bases for J; bases not matched to a gene: 1. Written as DNA, the CDR3 is TGCGCCAGCAGCTTGGGGACTAGCGGGAGGGCCAATGAGCAGTTCTTC. Translating gives CASSLGTSGRANEQFF.

This clone was counted once. The rearrangement joins TRBV14 to TRBJ2-1, with 12 positions matching TRBD2. The germline V gene has CDR1 SGHDN and CDR2 FVKESK. CDR3 size: 17 residues. After removal of 4 bases from V and 5 bases from J, the junction contained 9 bases not matched to a gene. The CDR3, as DNA: TGTGCCAGCAGCCCACGCGAAGGACTAGCGGGAAACAATGAGCAGTTCTTC. Amino acid sequence: CASSPREGLAGNNEQFF.

This chain links TRBV6-5 with TRBJ2-7, with D unclear. The CDR3 spans 12 residues. V dropped 4 bases and J dropped 9 bases, with 13 bases sitting between them. Looked up from germline, CDR1 is MNHEY and CDR2 is SVGAGI. CDR3 protein: CASSSAYSRQYF. DNA of the CDR3: TGTGCCAGCAGTTCCGCCTATAGTAGGCAGTACTTC.

The V gene is TRBV6-4, the J gene TRBJ2-2; 7 bases are a match to TRBD2. The germline gives CDR1 MRHNA, CDR2 SNTAGT. CDR3 size: 16 residues. The V gene end was trimmed by 6 bases and the J gene end by 0 bases; junction bases not matched to a gene: 7. The CDR3 region is CASSPGTTANTGELFF. DNA of the CDR3: TGTGCCAGCAGCCCCGGGACTACAGCGAACACCGGGGAGCTGTTTTTT.

The J gene is TRBJ1-2, the V gene TRBV21-1; the table's D call, TRBD1, was not checked against the DNA. TRBV21-1 is a recognized pseudogene. This CDR3 spans 17 amino acids. The DNA of the CDR3 is TGTGCCAGCAGAGGTAGGGACAGGGTCGTGGACAACTATGGCTACACCTTC. It translates to CASRGRDRVVDNYGYTF.

Here the CDR3 DNA reads TGTGCCAGCAGCCTCGGAGTGGAAGCTTTCTTT. Encoded protein: CASSLGVEAFF. The chain combines TRBV7-8 with TRBJ1-1; D is uncertain. The length of the CDR3 is 11 residues. Trimming shortened V by 5 bases and J by 8 bases, and 9 bases separated the two germline ends. Germline lookup yields CDR1 SGHVS and CDR2 FQNEAQ.

J is TRBJ2-7 and V is TRBV6-2 or TRBV6-3; D may be TRBD2 (5 bases). Trimming took off 1 base at V and 2 bases at J, with 9 bases between the two ends. The length of the CDR3 is 14 residues. CDR1 and CDR2 (germline): MNHEY, SVGEGT. CDR3 protein: CASSYYGVTYEQYF. In DNA form, the CDR3 reads TGTGCCAGCAGTTACTACGGGGTTACCTACGAGCAGTACTTC.

In DNA form, the CDR3 reads TGTGCCAGCAGTGAAAGGGCCGGGAGCGAGACCCAGTACTTC. Translation gives CASSERAGSETQYF. The rearrangement uses TRBV2 and TRBJ2-5, with a tentative D call TRBD2 (6 bases). With 2 bases removed from V and 5 bases from J, the gap between germline ends came to 12 bases. This CDR3 contains 14 residues. The germline gives CDR1 SNHLY, CDR2 FYNNEI. Based on the CDR3 plus reference TRBV2 and TRBJ2-5, the full variable domain is EPEVTQTPSHQVTQMGQEVILRCVPISNHLYFYWYRQILGQKVEFLVSFYNNEISEKSEIFDDQFSVERPDGSNFTLKIRSTKLEDSAMYFCASSERAGSETQYFGPGTRLLVL.

V is TRBV19 and J is TRBJ2-4; D perhaps matches TRBD2 (6 bases). The CDR3 length is 15 residues. The ends were cut back, 3 bases at V and 0 bases at J, with 9 bases in the middle. From germline, CDR1 is LNHDA and CDR2 SQIVND (reference sequence). CDR3 coding DNA: TGTGCCAGTAGTATGGGGGGAATAGCCAAAAACATTCAGTACTTC. Protein product: CASSMGGIAKNIQYF.

The V gene is TRBV19, the J gene TRBJ2-1; 9 bases agree with TRBD1. The CDR3 has 14 residues. V gave up 6 bases and J gave up 10 bases; unmatched junction bases: 10. CDR1 LNHDA and CDR2 SQIVND come from the germline V gene (reference sequence). CDR3 sequence reads: CASSGDRVSREQFF. The CDR3 nucleotides read TGTGCCAGTAGCGGGGACAGGGTTTCTAGGGAGCAGTTCTTC. The full variable domain, its missing parts supplied by reference TRBV19 and TRBJ2-1, is DGGITQSPKYLFRKEGQNVTLSCEQNLNHDAMYWYRQDPGQGLRLIYYSQIVNDFQKGDIAEGYSVSREKKESFPLTVTSAQKNPTAFYLCASSGDRVSREQFFGPGTRLTVL.

This clone was found many times. The chain links TRBV24-1 to TRBJ2-2; 11 bases align to TRBD1. Germline V gene lookup returns CDR1 KGHDR and CDR2 SFDVKD. This CDR3 has 17 amino acids. V gave up 4 bases and J gave up 0 bases; unmatched junction bases: 3. DNA for the CDR3: TGTGCCACCAGTGACATGGGACAGGGGGCGAACACCGGGGAGCTGTTTTTT. It is translated as CATSDMGQGANTGELFF.

The chain has TRBV5-1 and TRBJ2-7, with 13 bases that match TRBD2. The CDR3 spans 17 residues. With 4 bases clipped from V and 3 bases from J, the junction kept 10 bases outside the gene matches. CDR1 is SGHRS and CDR2 is YFSETQ in the germline V gene. This CDR3 reads CASSPGLAGPGIYEQYF. CDR3 coding DNA: TGCGCCAGCAGCCCGGGACTAGCGGGACCCGGAATCTACGAGCAGTACTTC.

This chain connects TRBV19 to TRBJ1-1; 7 positions agree with TRBD1. The CDR3 covers 18 residues. With 4 bases clipped from V and 2 bases from J, the junction kept 16 bases outside the gene matches. Germline values: CDR1 LNHDA, CDR2 SQIVND (reference sequence). CDR3 amino acids: CASSTLRIGTALNTEAFF. CDR3 nucleotide sequence: TGTGCCAGTAGTACGCTTCGAATCGGGACAGCTTTAAACACTGAAGCTTTCTTT.

This clone came up once. The chain recombines TRBV5-1 with TRBJ2-7, with 7 bases lining up with TRBD1. Germline assignment: CDR1 SGHRS and CDR2 YFSETQ. The CDR3 consists of 12 residues. The V gene end was trimmed by 5 bases and the J gene end by 4 bases; junction bases not matched to a gene: 3. The CDR3 sequence is CASRTGEYEQYF. Here the CDR3 DNA reads TGCGCCAGCAGAACAGGGGAATACGAGCAGTACTTC.

V is TRBV19 and J is TRBJ1-5; maybe TRBD1 (5 bases). The CDR3 is 14 amino acids. Germline assignment: CDR1 LNHDA and CDR2 SQIVND (reference sequence). The V end lost 2 bases, the J end lost 6 bases, and 11 bases lay between the germline ends. Written as DNA, the CDR3 is TGTGCCAGTAGTATAACAGGTAATCCTCAGCCCCAGCATTTT. Translation: CASSITGNPQPQHF. The variable domain in full, completed from reference TRBV19 and TRBJ1-5, reads DGGITQSPKYLFRKEGQNVTLSCEQNLNHDAMYWYRQDPGQGLRLIYYSQIVNDFQKGDIAEGYSVSREKKESFPLTVTSAQKNPTAFYLCASSITGNPQPQHFGDGTRLSIL.

The chain recombines TRBV5-1 with TRBJ2-2; 10 positions match TRBD2. The V gene's germline CDR1 is SGHRS and CDR2 YFSETQ. This CDR3 comprises 15 residues. Trimming cost V 1 base and J 5 bases; bases outside gene matches: 2. CDR3 coding DNA: TGCGCCAGCAGCTTGACTAGCGGGACGACCGGGGAGCTGTTTTTT. Translated, it gives CASSLTSGTTGELFF.

The gene calls are TRBV5-1 and TRBJ2-1; D ambiguous. V lost 0 bases and J 7 bases, leaving 11 bases between the germline ends. Per the germline V gene, CDR1 is SGHRS and CDR2 is YFSETQ. This CDR3 has 14 residues. CDR3 sequence (DNA): TGCGCCAGCAGCTTGGCCCAGTATAATAATGAGCAGTTCTTC. This codes for CASSLAQYNNEQFF.

This clone was observed a few times. The CDR3 nucleotides read TGTGCCAGCAGACCGGGGCTAGCGGGTCGGAACACCGGGGAGCTGTTTTTT. Residues: CASRPGLAGRNTGELFF. This chain uses TRBV5-4 with TRBJ2-2; 8 positions match TRBD2. The V segment lost 5 bases and the J segment 1 base; nucleotides outside the gene matches: 10. The germline V gene has CDR1 SGHNT and CDR2 YYREEE (reference sequence). The CDR3 is 17 residues long.

V usage is TRBV2 and J usage is TRBJ1-5; maybe TRBD1 (6 bases). The germline CDR1 and CDR2 sequences are SNHLY and FYNNEI. The CDR3 length is 14 residues. V lost 0 bases and J lost 7, with 10 bases in between. The CDR3: CASSEAWGRQPQHF. The CDR3 DNA reads TGTGCCAGCAGTGAAGCGTGGGGGCGGCAGCCCCAGCATTTT.

The chain employs TRBV2 and TRBJ1-2, with 9 bases aligning to TRBD1. Trimming removed 4 bases from V and 2 bases from J; junction bases left unmatched: 5. The CDR3 spans 15 residues. Germline loops: CDR1 SNHLY, CDR2 FYNNEI. CDR3 nucleotide sequence: TGTGCCAGCAGTGCCCAAGGACAGGGGAACTATGGCTACACCTTC. It translates to CASSAQGQGNYGYTF.

The rearrangement joins TRBV29-1 to TRBJ1-5; TRBD1 agrees at 8 bases. The germline gives CDR1 SQVTM, CDR2 ANQGSEA. The CDR3 sequence is 14 residues long. V gave up 5 bases and J gave up 1 base; unmatched junction bases: 4. Here the CDR3 reads CSVRTGSSNQPQHF. The DNA of the CDR3 is TGCAGCGTTAGGACAGGGTCGAGCAATCAGCCCCAGCATTTT. Full variable domain (outside the CDR3, taken from reference TRBV29-1 and TRBJ1-5): SAVISQKPSRDICQRGTSLTIQCQVDSQVTMMFWYRQQPGQSLTLIATANQGSEATYESGFVIDKFPISRPNLTFSTLTVSNMSPEDSSIYLCSVRTGSSNQPQHFGDGTRLSIL.

The chain is built from TRBV19 and TRBJ2-5, with D possibly being TRBD2 (5 bases). CDR3 size: 15 residues. The germline V gene has CDR1 LNHDA and CDR2 SQIVND (reference sequence). V was cut by 3 bases and J by 2 bases, with 13 bases left in between. The CDR3 is CASSIALANQETQYF. The CDR3 region has the DNA TGTGCCAGTAGTATTGCCCTAGCTAATCAAGAGACCCAGTACTTC. Based on the CDR3 plus reference TRBV19 and TRBJ2-5, the full variable domain is DGGITQSPKYLFRKEGQNVTLSCEQNLNHDAMYWYRQDPGQGLRLIYYSQIVNDFQKGDIAEGYSVSREKKESFPLTVTSAQKNPTAFYLCASSIALANQETQYFGPGTRLLVL.

In its sample, this clone was seen once. This chain connects TRBV7-2 to TRBJ1-5; 8 bases line up with TRBD1. CDR1 SGHTA and CDR2 FQGNSA come from the germline V gene. V shed 2 bases, J shed 5 bases, and the junction held 5 bases outside the gene matches. There are 15 residues in the CDR3. The DNA of the CDR3 is TGTGCCAGCAGCTTAAGTCAGGGGGCGTATCAGCCCCAGCATTTT. Translating gives CASSLSQGAYQPQHF.

The chain links TRBV19 to TRBJ1-5; perhaps TRBD1 as D (5 bases). V shed 9 bases and J shed 2 bases, with 14 bases lying between them. Germline V gene sequence: CDR1 LNHDA, CDR2 SQIVND (reference sequence). The CDR3 has 14 residues. DNA for the CDR3: TGTGCCAGCGACCCGCTAGGGGGCAATCAGCCCCAGCATTTT. This sequence encodes CASDPLGGNQPQHF.

J is TRBJ1-2 and V is TRBV12-3 or TRBV12-4; the D gene is possibly TRBD1 (5 bases). V was shortened by 5 bases and J by 9 bases, with 13 bases between the two germline ends. The CDR3 length is 12 residues. CDR3 nucleotide sequence: TGTGCCAGCAGTCAGGGTGGGGGGAGCTACACCTTC. Its protein is CASSQGGGSYTF.